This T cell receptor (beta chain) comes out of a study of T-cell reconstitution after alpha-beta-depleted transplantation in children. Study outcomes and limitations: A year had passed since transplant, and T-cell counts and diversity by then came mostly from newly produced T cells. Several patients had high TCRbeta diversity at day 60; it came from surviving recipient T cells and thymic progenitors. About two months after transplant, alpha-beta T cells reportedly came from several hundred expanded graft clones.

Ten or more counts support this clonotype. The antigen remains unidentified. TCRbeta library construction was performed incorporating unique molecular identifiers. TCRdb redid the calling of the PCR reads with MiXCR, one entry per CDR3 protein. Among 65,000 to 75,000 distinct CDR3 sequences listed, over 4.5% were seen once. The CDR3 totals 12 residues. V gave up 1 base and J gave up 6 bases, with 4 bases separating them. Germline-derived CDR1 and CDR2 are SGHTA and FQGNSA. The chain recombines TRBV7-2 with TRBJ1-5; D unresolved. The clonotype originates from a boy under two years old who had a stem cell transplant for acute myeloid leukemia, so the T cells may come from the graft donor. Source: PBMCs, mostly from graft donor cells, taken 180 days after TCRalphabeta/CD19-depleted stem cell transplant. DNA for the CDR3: TGTGCCAGCAGCTTAGATCCTCAGCCCCAGCATTTT. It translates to CASSLDPQPQHF. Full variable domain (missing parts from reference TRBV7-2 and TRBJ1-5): GAGVSQSPSNKVTEKGKDVELRCDPISGHTALYWYRQSLGQGLEFLIYFQGNSAPDKSGLPSDRFSAERTGGSVSTLTIQRTQQEDSAVYLCASSLDPQPQHFGDGTRLSIL.